This T cell receptor beta chain was documented in a study of blood T cell repertoires in COVID-19. This clone was seen a few times. This CDR3 contains 12 residues. CDR1 SQVTM and CDR2 ANQGSEA come from the germline V gene. The V end lost 4 bases, the J end lost 4 bases, and 10 bases lay between the germline ends. Sequenced by immunoSEQ multiplex PCR; TCRdb stores in-frame clones only, minus some. This table holds more than 95,000 clones, 74% found once. V is TRBV29-1 and J is TRBJ1-2; D is ambiguous. The TCR sequence derives from a man older than 75 with COVID-19, enrolled during active disease. Sequencing was carried out using peripheral blood. DNA of the CDR3: TGCAGCGTTGTTTCAGATTCCTATGGCTACACCTTC. Translated: CSVVSDSYGYTF.